These 30 T cell receptor beta chains originate from one sample sequenced in a study of CD8+ T cells in alopecia areata. The treatment was: oral pan-JAK inhibitor, 5-10 mg twice daily. As the sequencing template, cDNA was produced by extracting RNA and reverse transcribing it. Here immunoSEQ multiplex PCR was the method, and the copy in TCRdb shows in-frame clones only, minus some. The sample includes about 200,000 clones, 55% to 70% of them seen just once. The specimen was CD4+ T cells sorted from blood, collected at week 24, from a patient treated with tofacitinib. Every receptor here comes from a human donor with alopecia areata.

The V gene is TRBV6-5, the J gene TRBJ2-6; the match to TRBD1 covers 8 bases. With V trimmed by 4 bases and J by 2 bases, 4 bases remained unmatched. In germline, CDR1 is MNHEY, CDR2 SVGAGI. The CDR3 has 16 residues. CDR3 DNA: TGTGCCAGCAGTTCCGAACAGGGGGCTGGGGCCAACGTCCTGACTTTC. The encoded protein is CASSSEQGAGANVLTF.

The chain uses TRBV14 and TRBJ1-2; 9 bases align to TRBD1. Per germline, CDR1 SGHDN and CDR2 FVKESK. Trimming at V came to 8 bases and at J to 4 bases, leaving 14 bases not matched to a gene. CDR3 size: 16 residues. The CDR3: CASGPLGGQGPYGYTF. The DNA of the CDR3 is TGTGCCAGCGGCCCCCTCGGGGGACAGGGACCCTATGGCTACACCTTC.

V usage is TRBV7-2 and J usage is TRBJ1-2; TRBD1 might be the D (5 bases). V was clipped by 5 bases and J by 10 bases, with 20 bases between them. The CDR3 consists of 14 residues. Germline V gene data show CDR1 as SGHTA and CDR2 as FQGNSA. This chain's CDR3 is CASSPAIRGFAYTF. DNA for the CDR3: TGTGCCAGCAGCCCAGCCATTAGGGGATTCGCCTACACCTTC. Full variable domain (missing parts from reference TRBV7-2 and TRBJ1-2): GAGVSQSPSNKVTEKGKDVELRCDPISGHTALYWYRQSLGQGLEFLIYFQGNSAPDKSGLPSDRFSAERTGGSVSTLTIQRTQQEDSAVYLCASSPAIRGFAYTFGSGTRLTVV.

In its sample, this clone was seen once. The chain uses TRBV7-2 and TRBJ2-6; TRBD2 is a possible D gene (5 bases). The CDR3 is made up of 18 amino acids. Trimming took off 1 base at V and 2 bases at J, with 15 bases between the two ends. Germline V lookup: CDR1 SGHTA, CDR2 FQGNSA. The CDR3, as DNA: TGTGCCAGCAGCTTAGGCGACGGAGGCAATACTGGGGCCAACGTCCTGACTTTC. Translating gives CASSLGDGGNTGANVLTF.

The CDR3 DNA is TGTGCCAGCAGCCCCCGACTAGCGGGGATTCAGGAGACCCAGTACTTC. Its translation is CASSPRLAGIQETQYF. The rearrangement joins TRBV9 to TRBJ2-5, with 11 bases lining up with TRBD2. Trimming removed 4 bases from V and 5 bases from J; junction bases left unmatched: 10. CDR1 and CDR2 (germline): SGDLS, YYNGEE. CDR3 length: 16 amino acids.

The chain is built from TRBV29-1 and TRBJ1-1; D is possibly TRBD1 (5 bases). V lost 3 bases and J 4 bases, leaving 9 bases between the germline ends. Germline loops: CDR1 SQVTM, CDR2 ANQGSEA. The CDR3 loop spans 12 amino acids. The CDR3 loop is CSVDREGTEAFF. CDR3 nucleotide sequence: TGCAGCGTTGACAGGGAAGGCACTGAAGCTTTCTTT.

This sequence joins TRBV5-6 and TRBJ2-7; TRBD1 matches 7 bases. V gave up 4 bases and J gave up 6 bases; unmatched junction bases: 16. The CDR3 spans 16 residues. Germline V gene lookup returns CDR1 SGHDT and CDR2 YYEEEE. The CDR3 is CASSVRDWWQGVEQYF. CDR3 DNA: TGTGCCAGCAGCGTTAGAGACTGGTGGCAGGGGGTCGAGCAGTACTTC.

The chain is built from TRBV9 and TRBJ2-1; possibly TRBD2 for D (5 bases). The V gene's germline CDR1 is SGDLS and CDR2 YYNGEE. This CDR3 is built from 13 residues. The V gene lost 6 bases and the J gene lost 9 bases, with 16 bases spanning the gap. DNA of the CDR3: TGTGCCAGCACCCTTGACGAGGCGGGTGAGCAGTTCTTC. This encodes CASTLDEAGEQFF.

The chain carries TRBV27 and TRBJ1-1; 8 bases map to TRBD1. The junction had 5 bases not matched to a gene; V was cut back by 9 bases and J by 2 bases. Looked up from germline, CDR1 is MNHEY and CDR2 is SMNVEV (reference sequence). The CDR3 sequence is 13 residues long. CDR3: CARTGETNTEAFF. DNA for the CDR3: TGTGCCAGGACAGGGGAAACAAACACTGAAGCTTTCTTT.

J is TRBJ1-2 and V is TRBV6-4; 8 nucleotides match TRBD1. The germline gives CDR1 MRHNA, CDR2 SNTAGT. This CDR3 contains 16 residues. The V segment lost 4 bases and the J segment 5 bases; nucleotides outside the gene matches: 12. This CDR3 is CASSARPDRGGYGYTF. The CDR3 bases are TGTGCCAGCAGTGCGCGACCAGACAGGGGAGGATATGGCTACACCTTC.

The rearrangement uses TRBV2 and TRBJ2-7; no firm D call. The germline V and J ends were trimmed by 9 bases and 0 bases, with 15 bases remaining between them. This CDR3 is built from 14 residues. In germline, CDR1 is SNHLY, CDR2 FYNNEI. DNA for the CDR3: TGTGCCAGTAGTTTTCCACTGAGCTCCTACGAGCAGTACTTC. As protein: CASSFPLSSYEQYF.

V usage is TRBV4-3 and J usage is TRBJ1-2; TRBD1 might be the D (6 bases). The V gene lost 3 bases and the J gene lost 0 bases, with 11 bases spanning the gap. In germline, CDR1 is LGHNA, CDR2 YSLEER. The CDR3 is 15 residues long. CDR3 in DNA: TGCGCCAGCAGCCACCAGGACAGATCTAACTATGGCTACACCTTC. Translated: CASSHQDRSNYGYTF.

This clone showed up just a few times. The gene calls are TRBV10-2 and TRBJ2-2; 10 positions match TRBD2. Germline loops: CDR1 WSHSY, CDR2 SAAADI. The CDR3 sequence is 16 residues long. The J segment lost 7 bases and the V segment lost 8 bases, leaving 13 bases of the junction unmatched. This chain's CDR3 is CASHNPGLANLGELFF. The CDR3 DNA reads TGCGCCAGCCACAACCCGGGACTAGCGAACCTCGGGGAGCTGTTTTTT.

The V and J genes are TRBV4-3 and TRBJ2-5; 7 positions match TRBD1. The CDR3 totals 15 residues. With V trimmed by 4 bases and J by 5 bases, 10 bases remained unmatched. Germline loops: CDR1 LGHNA, CDR2 YSLEER. The CDR3 nucleotides read TGCGCCAGCAGCCCAGGGCCAGGGGGTAGGGAGACCCAGTACTTC. Protein sequence: CASSPGPGGRETQYF.

The chain recombines TRBV10-3 with TRBJ1-2; no definite D call. This CDR3 spans 13 amino acids. V lost 0 bases and J 8 bases, leaving 10 bases between the germline ends. Per the germline V gene, CDR1 is ENHRY and CDR2 is SYGVKD. CDR3 residues: CAISESRNGGYTF. CDR3 sequence (DNA): TGTGCCATCAGTGAGTCTAGGAACGGCGGCTACACCTTC.

The chain is built from TRBV6-6 and TRBJ2-1, with 10 nucleotides matching TRBD2. Germline CDR1 is MNHNY and CDR2 is SVGAGI (reference sequence). The CDR3 loop spans 15 amino acids. Trimming took 5 bases from V and 5 from J; bases not matched to a gene: 6. CDR3 in amino acids: CASSAWTSGHNEQFF. CDR3 sequence (DNA): TGTGCCAGCAGTGCTTGGACTAGCGGCCACAATGAGCAGTTCTTC.

V and J are TRBV10-3 and TRBJ1-2, with 7 bases matching TRBD1. Germline-derived CDR1 and CDR2 are ENHRY and SYGVKD. V shed 10 bases, J shed 3 bases, and the junction held 8 bases outside the gene matches. The CDR3 has 13 residues. The CDR3 bases are TGTGCCACGAATCTTGGACAGGACTATGGCTACACCTTC. As protein: CATNLGQDYGYTF.

This clone has more than one count but fewer than ten. The rearrangement uses TRBV6-1 and TRBJ2-5; D is ambiguous. The CDR3 length is 12 residues. Germline assignment: CDR1 MNHNS and CDR2 SASEGT. V lost 6 bases and J 7 bases, leaving 12 bases between the germline ends. The CDR3 DNA sequence: TGTGCCAGCAGCGAATCCGACTTGACCCAGTACTTC. The encoded protein is CASSESDLTQYF.

The rearrangement links TRBV29-1 to TRBJ1-2; no firm D call. The V end lost 6 bases, the J end lost 0 bases, and 14 bases lay between the germline ends. Germline lookup yields CDR1 SQVTM and CDR2 ANQGSEA. The length of the CDR3 is 14 residues. The chain's CDR3 is CSVSGQDPNYGYTF. CDR3 DNA sequence: TGCAGCGTCTCGGGTCAGGACCCTAACTATGGCTACACCTTC.

This clone was counted ten times or more. This chain uses TRBV7-2 with TRBJ1-4, with no clear D. CDR1 and CDR2 from the germline V gene are SGHTA and FQGNSA. The CDR3 sequence is 15 residues long. The V gene lost 3 bases and the J gene lost 0 bases, with 8 bases spanning the gap. CDR3 bases: TGTGCCAGCAGCTTCACGGTTGCAACTAATGAAAAACTGTTTTTT. Its translation is CASSFTVATNEKLFF.

V gene TRBV25-1 combines with J gene TRBJ1-6, with a weak D call TRBD1 (5 bases). V dropped 3 bases and J dropped 6 bases, with 9 bases sitting between them. This CDR3 spans 14 amino acids. The V gene's germline CDR1 is MGHDK and CDR2 SYGVNS. The CDR3 here is CASSEAGGNSPLHF. The CDR3 DNA sequence: TGTGCCAGCAGTGAGGCGGGGGGTAATTCACCCCTCCACTTT.

This clone was counted a few times. Written as DNA, the CDR3 is TGCGCCAGCAGCACAACCGGGACAGGGATCACTGAAGCTTTCTTT. Translating it yields CASSTTGTGITEAFF. V usage is TRBV5-1 and J usage is TRBJ1-1; 9 positions agree with TRBD1. Germline CDR1 and CDR2: SGHRS and YFSETQ. V lost 4 bases, J lost 4 bases, and 8 bases stayed unmatched. This CDR3 is 15 amino acids long.

The chain links TRBV7-9 to TRBJ2-3; D is uncertain. The germline V gene encodes CDR1 SEHNR and CDR2 FQNEAQ (reference sequence). The CDR3 consists of 15 residues. V was cut by 3 bases and J by 2 bases, with 12 bases left in between. The CDR3 bases are TGTGCCAGCAGCTTTAGTTCTATGAACACAGATACGCAGTATTTT. It is translated as CASSFSSMNTDTQYF.

A few counts support this clone. This chain uses TRBV29-1 with TRBJ2-1; 9 nucleotides agree with TRBD1. The CDR3 length is 13 residues. Trimming cost V 8 bases and J 7 bases; bases outside gene matches: 9. CDR1 and CDR2 (germline): SQVTM, ANQGSEA. CDR3 sequence reads: CSLAQGAQNEQFF. CDR3 DNA sequence: TGCAGCCTGGCACAGGGGGCCCAGAATGAGCAGTTCTTC.

CDR3 DNA: TGTGCCAGCAGCTCCCTCGGACTAGCGGGGGGGGAGACCCAGTACTTC. Translated: CASSSLGLAGGETQYF. V is TRBV7-2 and J is TRBJ2-5, with 15 bases aligning to TRBD2. Germline CDR1 is SGHTA and CDR2 is FQGNSA. V lost 4 bases and J lost 5; bases outside the gene matches: 5. This CDR3 is 16 amino acids long.

J is TRBJ1-5 and V is TRBV6-5; D may be TRBD1 (5 bases). This CDR3 contains 13 residues. Trimming stripped 6 bases from V and 6 bases from J, with 12 bases between. CDR1 is MNHEY and CDR2 is SVGAGI in the germline V gene. The CDR3 DNA is TGTGCCAGCAGAGGGGATCCAGGTCAGCCCCAGCATTTT. It yields the protein CASRGDPGQPQHF.

This chain connects TRBV7-2 to TRBJ2-5; 7 nucleotides align to TRBD1. Germline V gives CDR1 SGHTA, CDR2 FQGNSA. J was trimmed by 3 bases and V by 4 bases; bases with no gene match: 5. CDR3 size: 14 residues. The CDR3 coding sequence is TGTGCCAGCAGCTACCAAGGGGGCAAAGAGACCCAGTACTTC. It is translated as CASSYQGGKETQYF.

J is TRBJ2-1 and V is TRBV4-3; D is unresolved. The ends were cut back, 4 bases at V and 7 bases at J, with 5 bases in the middle. This CDR3 region has 11 residues. Germline CDR1 reads LGHNA; CDR2 reads YSLEER. The CDR3 bases are TGCGCCAGCAGCCGACGAAATGAGCAGTTCTTC. Its translation is CASSRRNEQFF.

The chain links TRBV7-9 to TRBJ1-5; D is possibly TRBD1 (5 bases). The CDR3 is 15 amino acids. V dropped 1 base and J dropped 3 bases, with 10 bases sitting between them. CDR1 and CDR2 (germline): SEHNR, FQNEAQ (reference sequence). CDR3: CASSLGSGFNQPQHF. The DNA for the CDR3 is TGTGCCAGCAGCTTAGGGTCAGGGTTCAATCAGCCCCAGCATTTT. The full variable domain, its missing parts supplied by reference TRBV7-9 and TRBJ1-5, is DTGVSQNPRHKITKRGQNVTFRCDPISEHNRLYWYRQTLGQGPEFLTYFQNEAQLEKSRLLSDRFSAERPKGSFSTLEIQRTEQGDSAMYLCASSLGSGFNQPQHFGDGTRLSIL.

The chain joins TRBV30 to TRBJ2-5, with TRBD1 matching over 7 bases. V dropped 7 bases and J dropped 5; count of bases not matched to a gene: 10. This CDR3 contains 13 residues. Germline V CDR1 and CDR2: GTSNPN, SVGIG (reference sequence). The CDR3 nucleotides are TGTGCCTTTCGACAGAGGGGGCGTGAGACCCAGTACTTC. It translates to CAFRQRGRETQYF.